The 12 T cell receptor beta chains in this list originate from one sample, sequenced in a study of cytomegalovirus exposure and HLA in healthy donors. It was with 60 Vbeta and 13 Jbeta primers that the PCR ran. TCRdb keeps only in-frame clones here, not all; method: immunoSEQ multiplex PCR. This sample has over 100,000 clones, with approximately 80% found just once. Sequences were obtained from PBMCs. The receptors originated from a male donor in good health and CMV-seropositive.

This clone appeared a few times. This rearrangement joins TRBV9 to TRBJ1-1, with a weak D call TRBD1 (6 bases). Trimming took off 3 bases at V and 4 bases at J, with 22 bases between the two ends. The CDR3 has 17 amino acids. Germline-derived CDR1 and CDR2 are SGDLS and YYNGEE. The CDR3 loop is CASSAHSTGSGATEAFF. The CDR3, as DNA: TGTGCCAGCAGCGCCCATTCAACAGGGAGCGGGGCCACTGAAGCTTTCTTT.

V is TRBV11-2 and J is TRBJ1-1; D ambiguous. This CDR3 region has 13 residues. The germline V gene has CDR1 SGHAT and CDR2 FQNNGV. Trimming took off 4 bases at V and 4 bases at J, with 10 bases between the two ends. CDR3 residues: CASSSLTVTEAFF. The DNA for the CDR3 is TGTGCCAGCAGCTCCCTCACGGTCACTGAAGCTTTCTTT.

The V call is TRBV6-1, the J call TRBJ1-6; 8 nucleotides match TRBD1. The CDR3 spans 17 residues. V trimming: 3 bases; J trimming: 4 bases; junction bases outside the gene matches: 8. Germline loops: CDR1 MNHNS, CDR2 SASEGT. The CDR3: CASSEGQANPYNSPLHF. The DNA of the CDR3 is TGTGCCAGCAGTGAGGGACAGGCTAATCCTTATAATTCACCCCTCCACTTT.

This chain joins TRBV28 and TRBJ2-1; D perhaps matches TRBD1 (5 bases). Per germline, CDR1 MDHEN and CDR2 SYDVKM. V was cut by 3 bases and J by 2 bases, with 8 bases left in between. This CDR3 is built from 14 residues. CDR3 coding DNA: TGTGCCAGCAGTTTTAGACAGCCCTACAATGAGCAGTTCTTC. Translating gives CASSFRQPYNEQFF. The entire variable domain, with the rest obtained from reference TRBV28 and TRBJ2-1, is as follows: DVKVTQSSRYLVKRTGEKVFLECVQDMDHENMFWYRQDPGLGLRLIYFSYDVKMKEKGDIPEGYSVSREKKERFSLILESASTNQTSMYLCASSFRQPYNEQFFGPGTRLTVL.

Regarding this clone: This sample also contains other DNA sequences that code for the same CDR3. The chain joins TRBV15 to TRBJ1-2; TRBD1 matches 7 bases. V was clipped by 1 base and J by 5 bases; unmatched bases: 10. Germline CDR1 and CDR2: LNHNV and YYDKDF (reference sequence). The CDR3 extends over 16 amino acids. CDR3 amino acids: CATSRGRDSRLYGYTF. The CDR3 DNA reads TGTGCCACCAGCAGAGGGAGGGACAGCCGATTATATGGCTACACCTTC.

This clone was detected only a few times. The chain employs TRBV2 and TRBJ2-7; D remains unclear. CDR1 and CDR2 (germline): SNHLY, FYNNEI. CDR3 length: 13 residues. Trimming cost V 6 bases and J 4 bases, with 13 bases left between them. The CDR3: CASRPLVEYEQYF. CDR3 in DNA: TGTGCCAGCAGGCCCCTAGTAGAGTACGAGCAGTACTTC.

Written as DNA, the CDR3 is TGTGCCAGCAGCTCCCGACTAGCGGGATCCCTCCAGTACTTC. This codes for CASSSRLAGSLQYF. This chain links TRBV13 with TRBJ2-5; 11 bases are shared with TRBD2. The CDR3 spans 14 residues. The junction had 8 bases not matched to a gene; V was cut back by 4 bases and J by 10 bases. From germline, CDR1 is PRHDT and CDR2 FYEKMQ (reference sequence).

The chain employs TRBV27 and TRBJ2-1, with 7 bases matching TRBD1. Per the germline V gene, CDR1 is MNHEY and CDR2 is SMNVEV (reference sequence). The CDR3 sequence is 15 residues long. Trimming cost V 4 bases and J 5 bases; bases outside gene matches: 8. This chain's CDR3 is CASSSRGPNDNEQFF. CDR3 in DNA: TGTGCCAGCAGTTCTAGGGGGCCAAACGACAATGAGCAGTTCTTC.

The rearrangement links TRBV28 to TRBJ2-7; TRBD2 matches 10 bases. J lost 0 bases, V lost 1 base, and 0 bases had no gene match. The germline V gene encodes CDR1 MDHEN and CDR2 SYDVKM. The length of the CDR3 is 15 residues. In DNA, the CDR3 is TGTGCCAGCAGTTTATCTAGCGGGGGCTCCTACGAGCAGTACTTC. It translates to CASSLSSGGSYEQYF.

This chain uses TRBV28 with TRBJ1-4; possible D gene TRBD1, 5 bases. The CDR3 has 15 amino acids. Trimming cost V 5 bases and J 3 bases, with 13 bases left between them. From germline, CDR1 is MDHEN and CDR2 SYDVKM. CDR3: CASSPGRRANEKLFF. CDR3 in DNA: TGTGCCAGCAGTCCAGGGAGGCGGGCTAATGAAAAACTGTTTTTT.

With respect to this clone: The junction departs from germline at one end; a sequencing error may be responsible. The V and J genes are TRBV2 and TRBJ2-6; D is perhaps TRBD1 (5 bases). Germline V gene sequence: CDR1 SNHLY, CDR2 FYNNEI. This CDR3 region has 15 residues. DNA for the CDR3: TGTGCCAGCAGGCCCATGGGGTCTGGGGCCAACGGCCTGACTTTC. It specifies CASRPMGSGANGLTF.

This sequence joins TRBV2 and TRBJ1-5; 7 bases map to TRBD1. The CDR3 totals 17 residues. The germline CDR1 and CDR2 sequences are SNHLY and FYNNEI. Trimming at V came to 5 bases and at J to 0 bases, leaving 10 bases not matched to a gene. In nucleotides, the CDR3 is TGTGCCAGCAGTCGCGACAGGGAAACTTATAGCAATCAGCCCCAGCATTTT. Its protein product is CASSRDRETYSNQPQHF. Full variable domain (outside the CDR3, taken from reference TRBV2 and TRBJ1-5): EPEVTQTPSHQVTQMGQEVILRCVPISNHLYFYWYRQILGQKVEFLVSFYNNEISEKSEIFDDQFSVERPDGSNFTLKIRSTKLEDSAMYFCASSRDRETYSNQPQHFGDGTRLSIL.